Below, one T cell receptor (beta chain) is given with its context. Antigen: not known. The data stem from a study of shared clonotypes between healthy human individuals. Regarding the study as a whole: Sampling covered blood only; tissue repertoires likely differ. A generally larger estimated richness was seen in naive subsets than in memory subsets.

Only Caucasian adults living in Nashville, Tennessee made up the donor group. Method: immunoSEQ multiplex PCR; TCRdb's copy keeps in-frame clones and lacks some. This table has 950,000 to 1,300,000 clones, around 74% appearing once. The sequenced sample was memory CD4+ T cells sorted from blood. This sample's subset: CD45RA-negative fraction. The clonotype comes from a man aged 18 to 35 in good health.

The DNA for the CDR3 is TGTGCCAGCAGAACGGGACAGGGTCACTATGGCTACACCTTC. Translation: CASRTGQGHYGYTF. The rearrangement joins TRBV28 to TRBJ1-2; TRBD1 agrees at 9 bases. V shed 6 bases and J 3 bases; nucleotides not matched to a gene: 5. The germline V gene encodes CDR1 MDHEN and CDR2 SYDVKM. The CDR3 has 14 amino acids.